One sample yielded the 25 T cell receptor beta chains listed below, sequenced in a study of post-analysis software for immune sequencing data. General observations from the study: Compared with controls, patients had more of five TRBV segments, including TRBV5-6, TRBV5-1 and TRBV20-1.

These receptors are not linked to any known antigen. TCR beta cDNA libraries had unique molecular identifiers. In TCRdb, the PCR reads were re-called with MiXCR into one record per CDR3 protein. Among 740,000 or so distinct CDR3 sequences listed, approximately 53% were seen once. The sequenced sample was blood. The receptors stem from a girl aged 5 to 17 with multiple sclerosis.

This chain uses TRBV9 with TRBJ1-4, with a weak D call TRBD1 (5 bases). Trimming took off 1 base at V and 14 bases at J, with 15 bases between the two ends. The CDR3 has 13 amino acids. Germline-derived CDR1 and CDR2 are SGDLS and YYNGEE. The CDR3 loop reads CASSVRDGQSLFF. The CDR3 DNA is TGTGCCAGCAGCGTACGGGACGGTCAAAGCCTGTTTTTT.

This rearrangement joins TRBV6-5 to TRBJ2-3, with TRBD1 matching over 8 bases. V shed 5 bases and J 2 bases; nucleotides not matched to a gene: 3. Germline V gives CDR1 MNHEY, CDR2 SVGAGI. The CDR3 runs 14 residues. The CDR3 loop is CASSGTGLTDTQYF. In DNA, the CDR3 is TGTGCCAGCAGTGGGACAGGACTCACAGATACGCAGTATTTT.

The rearrangement links TRBV12-3 or TRBV12-4 to TRBJ2-5; 11 positions match TRBD2. J was trimmed by 7 bases and V by 6 bases; bases with no gene match: 22. CDR3 length equals 19 residues. In DNA, the CDR3 is TGTGCCAGCAGCTCCCCCGAGGTTAGCGGGGGGGTAATCGGAGGGACCCAGTACTTC. This gives the protein CASSSPEVSGGVIGGTQYF.

The CDR3: CSALQGATDTQYF. CDR3 coding DNA: TGCAGTGCTTTACAGGGGGCGACAGATACGCAGTATTTT. The chain has TRBV20-1 and TRBJ2-3; TRBD1 matches 9 bases. V lost 5 bases and J lost 3; bases outside the gene matches: 3. The germline gives CDR1 DFQATT, CDR2 SNEGSKA (reference sequence). The CDR3 totals 13 residues.

The chain couples TRBV4-1 to TRBJ1-2; 10 bases line up with TRBD1. Germline V CDR1 and CDR2: MGHRA, YSYEKL. The CDR3 loop spans 14 amino acids. V trimming: 3 bases; J trimming: 5 bases; junction bases outside the gene matches: 3. The CDR3 reads CASSQPGQGYGYTF. The CDR3, as DNA: TGCGCCAGCAGCCAGCCGGGACAGGGGTATGGCTACACCTTC.

This clonotype was seen a single time. This chain joins TRBV5-5 and TRBJ2-1; 11 nucleotides line up with TRBD1. The CDR3 has 16 residues. The germline V gene has CDR1 SGHKS and CDR2 YYEKEE (reference sequence). With V trimmed by 0 bases and J by 4 bases, 3 bases remained unmatched. In DNA form, the CDR3 reads TGTGCCAGCAGCTTGGGGACAGGGGGCATTTACAATGAGCAGTTCTTC. Protein product: CASSLGTGGIYNEQFF.

The chain joins TRBV29-1 to TRBJ1-5; the match to TRBD1 covers 8 bases. The CDR3 totals 13 residues. The germline V gene encodes CDR1 SQVTM and CDR2 ANQGSEA. The CDR3 protein is CSVSTGGNQPQHF. DNA for the CDR3: TGCAGTGTCAGTACAGGGGGAAATCAGCCCCAGCATTTT.

The V call is TRBV20-1, the J call TRBJ2-1, with TRBD2 matching over 11 bases. Germline V gene sequence: CDR1 DFQATT, CDR2 SNEGSKA (reference sequence). The CDR3 consists of 19 residues. The ends lost 6 bases at V and 2 bases at J; junction bases unmatched: 18. The DNA for the CDR3 is TGCAGTGCCGTTGACCGAACGGCTAGCGGGGGGCTCGCCTACAATGAGCAGTTCTTC. Amino acid sequence: CSAVDRTASGGLAYNEQFF.

The chain combines TRBV12-3 or TRBV12-4 with TRBJ2-1; D is ambiguous. The CDR3 runs 15 residues. Trimming cost V 2 bases and J 8 bases, with 16 bases left between them. CDR3 amino acids: CASSLSQTHFDEQFF. As DNA, the CDR3 is TGTGCCAGCAGTTTATCCCAAACGCATTTCGATGAGCAGTTCTTC.

This clonotype was seen more than once but under ten times. The chain carries TRBV12-3 or TRBV12-4 and TRBJ2-4; 9 positions match TRBD1. Unmatched junction bases numbered 4, after V lost 5 bases and J lost 5 bases. The CDR3 runs to 14 residues. The CDR3 sequence is CASSPRTGENIQYF. Written as DNA, the CDR3 is TGTGCCAGCAGTCCACGGACAGGGGAAAACATTCAGTACTTC.

The chain links TRBV29-1 to TRBJ2-7, with TRBD1 identical over 9 bases. The ends lost 6 bases at V and 4 bases at J; junction bases unmatched: 10. Germline V gene sequence: CDR1 SQVTM, CDR2 ANQGSEA. This CDR3 spans 14 amino acids. The CDR3 bases are TGCAGCGTCGCCTCCAGACAGGGGGAATACGAGCAGTACTTC. It specifies CSVASRQGEYEQYF.

V usage is TRBV6-5 and J usage is TRBJ2-7; 9 positions match TRBD2. CDR1 and CDR2 (germline): MNHEY, SVGAGI. This CDR3 has 14 amino acids. The ends lost 2 bases at V and 4 bases at J; junction bases unmatched: 3. The DNA for the CDR3 is TGTGCCAGCAGTTACGCGGGAGGGGTATACGAGCAGTACTTC. Protein product: CASSYAGGVYEQYF.

The chain combines TRBV20-1 with TRBJ1-2; D gene ambiguous. This CDR3 is 12 amino acids long. The V and J ends lost 3 bases and 6 bases respectively, with 11 bases between them. Germline CDR1 DFQATT, CDR2 SNEGSKA (reference sequence). For the CDR3, the DNA is TGCAGTGCTAGGACGGGAGATGATGGCTACACCTTC. Amino acid sequence: CSARTGDDGYTF.

This chain connects TRBV6-1 to TRBJ2-3; weak D call: TRBD1 (5 bases). The CDR3 runs 16 residues. Germline V CDR1 and CDR2: MNHNS, SASEGT. Trimming shortened V by 5 bases and J by 2 bases, and 17 bases separated the two germline ends. CDR3 loop: CASSNRQTLTTDTQYF. CDR3 sequence (DNA): TGTGCCAGCAGTAACCGACAGACTCTAACCACAGATACGCAGTATTTT.

There are a few counts of this clonotype. The rearrangement uses TRBV7-2 and TRBJ1-2; D gene uncertain. The CDR3 has 14 residues. Germline V lookup: CDR1 SGHTA, CDR2 FQGNSA. V was cut by 1 base and J by 3 bases, with 9 bases left in between. The CDR3 nucleotides are TGTGCCAGCAGCTTAGATAGAAGGGACTATGGCTACACCTTC. Residues: CASSLDRRDYGYTF.

V and J are TRBV5-1 and TRBJ1-2; D gene uncertain. CDR3 length: 13 amino acids. CDR1 is SGHRS and CDR2 is YFSETQ in the germline V gene. V was cut by 2 bases and J by 2 bases, with 7 bases left in between. CDR3 sequence: CASSFTENYGYTF. CDR3 DNA sequence: TGCGCCAGCAGCTTCACAGAAAACTATGGCTACACCTTC. Combining the CDR3 with reference TRBV5-1 and TRBJ1-2 gives the whole variable domain KAGVTQTPRYLIKTRGQQVTLSCSPISGHRSVSWYQQTPGQGLQFLFEYFSETQRNKGNFPGRFSGRQFSNSRSEMNVSTLELGDSALYLCASSFTENYGYTFGSGTRLTVV.

The CDR3 region is CSVWDQRGSYNEQFF. The DNA for the CDR3 is TGCAGCGTTTGGGACCAGCGGGGGAGCTACAATGAGCAGTTCTTC. The rearrangement joins TRBV29-1 to TRBJ2-1; 8 positions agree with TRBD2. Germline trimming cut 5 bases from V and 3 bases from J; bases unmatched to any gene: 9. This CDR3 is 15 amino acids long. Germline V gene sequence: CDR1 SQVTM, CDR2 ANQGSEA.

This clonotype has just a few counts. This chain connects TRBV9 to TRBJ2-3; the match to TRBD2 covers 11 bases. This CDR3 spans 20 amino acids. Germline lookup yields CDR1 SGDLS and CDR2 YYNGEE. V was pared by 0 bases and J by 0 bases, with 12 bases of the junction left unmatched. The CDR3 loop reads CASSVEASGRPHPSTDTQYF. CDR3 in DNA: TGTGCCAGCAGCGTAGAAGCTAGCGGGAGGCCTCATCCTAGCACAGATACGCAGTATTTT. Combining the CDR3 with reference TRBV9 and TRBJ2-3 gives the whole variable domain DSGVTQTPKHLITATGQRVTLRCSPRSGDLSVYWYQQSLDQGLQFLIQYYNGEERAKGNILERFSAQQFPDLHSELNLSSLELGDSALYFCASSVEASGRPHPSTDTQYFGPGTRLTVL.

J is TRBJ2-1 and V is TRBV5-1; 8 positions agree with TRBD1. The length of the CDR3 is 15 residues. V shed 4 bases and J 8 bases; nucleotides not matched to a gene: 11. CDR1 is SGHRS and CDR2 is YFSETQ in the germline V gene. CDR3 region: CASSQTDRVVHEQFF. CDR3 sequence (DNA): TGCGCCAGCAGCCAAACGGACAGGGTAGTCCATGAGCAGTTCTTC.

This clonotype was seen only a few times. The chain links TRBV5-1 to TRBJ2-7; D perhaps matches TRBD1 (6 bases). Germline V gene data show CDR1 as SGHRS and CDR2 as YFSETQ. Trimming stripped 0 bases from V and 0 bases from J, with 10 bases between. This CDR3 comprises 15 residues. The CDR3 DNA sequence: TGCGCCAGCAGCTTGGAACAGGGTCCCTCCTACGAGCAGTACTTC. This gives the protein CASSLEQGPSYEQYF.

The chain couples TRBV29-1 to TRBJ2-1, with TRBD2 as a possible D gene (6 bases). The CDR3 spans 17 residues. The germline V gene has CDR1 SQVTM and CDR2 ANQGSEA. The V end was cut by 0 bases, the J end by 4 bases, with 19 bases between. CDR3 sequence reads: CSVEDNRLARKYNEQFF. DNA of the CDR3: TGCAGCGTTGAAGATAATCGTCTAGCGAGAAAATACAATGAGCAGTTCTTC.

The rearrangement links TRBV13 to TRBJ1-2; 7 nucleotides match TRBD1. The CDR3 spans 14 residues. Losses at the gene ends were 6 bases for V and 5 bases for J; bases not matched to a gene: 9. Germline CDR1 and CDR2: PRHDT and FYEKMQ (reference sequence). CDR3 in DNA: TGTGCCAGCAGGCGTTTAGGGGGCGGTTATGGCTACACCTTC. Its translation: CASRRLGGGYGYTF.

This sequence joins TRBV27 and TRBJ2-2; TRBD1 matches 9 bases. V was clipped by 5 bases and J by 6 bases; unmatched bases: 7. CDR1 and CDR2 (germline): MNHEY, SMNVEV (reference sequence). There are 15 residues in the CDR3. As DNA, the CDR3 is TGTGCCAGCAGTCTACCCGGGACAGGGTCCGGGGAGCTGTTTTTT. This translates into CASSLPGTGSGELFF.

The V call is TRBV7-2, the J call TRBJ2-4, with a tentative D call TRBD2 (6 bases). Germline V lookup: CDR1 SGHTA, CDR2 FQGNSA. This CDR3 spans 15 amino acids. The V and J ends lost 0 bases and 13 bases respectively, with 19 bases between them. The CDR3 here is CASSLAAGVSREQYF. The CDR3 DNA is TGTGCCAGCAGCTTAGCGGCCGGAGTCTCCCGGGAGCAGTACTTC.

This chain joins TRBV15 and TRBJ2-4; maybe TRBD2 (6 bases). The better agreement between TRBJ2-7 and the DNA end casts doubt on the J call. The CDR3 runs 17 residues. The germline V gene has CDR1 LNHNV and CDR2 YYDKDF (reference sequence). The CDR3 DNA reads as TGTGCCACCAGCAGAGATGGGACTTTGGGTAATAACGACGAGCAGTACTTC. Translation gives CATSRDGTLGNNDEQYF.